Below, 12 T cell receptor beta chains from the same sample are listed, as sequenced in a study of control samples from healthy donors and cancer patients. Clones were sequenced by immunoSEQ multiplex PCR, and TCRdb holds only the in-frame ones, with some missing. The sample has under 130,000 clones, roughly 89% seen once. Sequenced: PBMCs. The receptor set was obtained from a man aged 55 to 70 with lung cancer.

The chain combines TRBV9 with TRBJ1-1; no reliable D call. Trimming took off 0 bases at V and 1 base at J, with 7 bases between the two ends. Germline V gene lookup returns CDR1 SGDLS and CDR2 YYNGEE. There are 14 residues in the CDR3. The CDR3 loop is CASSVDQANTEAFF. DNA for the CDR3: TGTGCCAGCAGCGTAGACCAGGCGAACACTGAAGCTTTCTTT.

V is TRBV19 and J is TRBJ1-3; tentative D call: TRBD1 (6 bases). Germline CDR1 LNHDA, CDR2 SQIVND (reference sequence). Trimming left V 8 bases short and J 4 bases short, with 9 bases between. The CDR3 extends over 12 amino acids. CDR3 nucleotide sequence: TGTGCCAGTGGAGACAGGGGAAACACCATATATTTT. This codes for CASGDRGNTIYF.

The chain couples TRBV18 to TRBJ1-2; D remains ambiguous. Germline CDR1 and CDR2: KGHSH and LQKENI. Deletions cut 3 bases from V and 6 bases from J, with 20 bases between. The CDR3 consists of 16 residues. CDR3: CASSPYWTEESDGYTF. The CDR3 nucleotides are TGTGCCAGCTCACCGTACTGGACGGAAGAAAGTGATGGCTACACCTTC. The full variable domain, rest sourced from reference TRBV18 and TRBJ1-2, is NAGVMQNPRHLVRRRGQEARLRCSPMKGHSHVYWYRQLPEEGLKFMVYLQKENIIDESGMPKERFSAEFPKEGPSILRIQQVVRGDSAAYFCASSPYWTEESDGYTFGSGTRLTVV.

The chain carries TRBV24-1 and TRBJ1-2; D possibly corresponds to TRBD1 (5 bases). Germline-derived CDR1 and CDR2 are KGHDR and SFDVKD. The CDR3 is 14 residues long. V lost 2 bases, J lost 2 bases, and 8 bases lay in between. The chain's CDR3 is CATSDSGRNYGYTF. The DNA for the CDR3 is TGTGCCACCAGTGATTCGGGACGGAACTATGGCTACACCTTC.

This clone appeared a single time. The chain employs TRBV2 and TRBJ2-5; unclear D gene. V lost 5 bases to trimming and J lost 2 bases, with 12 bases between them. Germline CDR1 is SNHLY and CDR2 is FYNNEI. This CDR3 is built from 14 residues. In nucleotides, the CDR3 is TGTGCCAGCAGTATCGGGCTAGATCAAGAGACCCAGTACTTC. Translating it yields CASSIGLDQETQYF. Using reference TRBV2 and TRBJ2-5 for the parts outside the CDR3, the full variable domain is EPEVTQTPSHQVTQMGQEVILRCVPISNHLYFYWYRQILGQKVEFLVSFYNNEISEKSEIFDDQFSVERPDGSNFTLKIRSTKLEDSAMYFCASSIGLDQETQYFGPGTRLLVL.

V is TRBV9 and J is TRBJ2-1, with a tentative D call TRBD2 (5 bases). This CDR3 has 13 amino acids. The germline V gene encodes CDR1 SGDLS and CDR2 YYNGEE. Trimming left V 4 bases short and J 15 bases short, with 20 bases between. The CDR3 nucleotides read TGTGCCAGCAGCCCGGATGCCGGGATCCGCCCGTTCTTC. As protein: CASSPDAGIRPFF.

The chain employs TRBV2 and TRBJ1-4, with a tentative D call TRBD1 (5 bases). The V gene lost 11 bases and the J gene lost 8 bases, with 15 bases spanning the gap. CDR1 is SNHLY, CDR2 FYNNEI, per germline. This CDR3 contains 12 residues. The CDR3 bases are TGTGCCGGAGGACGGGGCGAGGAAAAACTGTTTTTT. It yields the protein CAGGRGEEKLFF.

This chain uses TRBV15 with TRBJ2-1; 15 bases are shared with TRBD2. Losses at the gene ends were 3 bases for V and 2 bases for J; bases not matched to a gene: 8. Looked up from germline, CDR1 is LNHNV and CDR2 is YYDKDF (reference sequence). The CDR3 length is 19 residues. The CDR3 protein is CATSSMGLAGGLPYNEQFF. CDR3 bases: TGTGCCACCAGCAGTATGGGACTAGCGGGGGGCCTGCCCTACAATGAGCAGTTCTTC.

This clone was recorded a few times. The J gene is TRBJ1-2, the V gene TRBV6-5, with TRBD1 identical over 7 bases. With 8 bases clipped from V and 5 bases from J, the junction kept 11 bases outside the gene matches. CDR3 length equals 14 residues. Germline CDR1 and CDR2: MNHEY and SVGAGI. CDR3 bases: TGTGCCAGCTCCCTGGACAGGTCAGGATATGGCTACACCTTC. Amino acids: CASSLDRSGYGYTF.

The chain recombines TRBV10-2 with TRBJ2-2; D remains ambiguous. The CDR3 length is 15 residues. CDR1 is WSHSY and CDR2 is SAAADI in the germline V gene. V lost 5 bases, J lost 0 bases, and 10 bases lay in between. In DNA form, the CDR3 reads TGCGCCAGCAGTAGGCTTAGGGCGAACACCGGGGAGCTGTTTTTT. Protein product: CASSRLRANTGELFF.

This clone was detected a few times. V usage is TRBV11-3 and J usage is TRBJ2-3; D gene unclear. Germline V CDR1 and CDR2: SGHNT, YENEEA. Trimming took off 0 bases at V and 9 bases at J, with 7 bases between the two ends. This CDR3 contains 12 residues. The CDR3 DNA reads as TGTGCCAGCAGCTTAGAAGGGAACACGCAGTATTTT. Amino acid sequence: CASSLEGNTQYF.

This chain joins TRBV15 and TRBJ2-2; perhaps TRBD2 as D (5 bases). The CDR3 consists of 13 residues. Trimming took off 0 bases at V and 7 bases at J, with 6 bases between the two ends. Germline CDR1 and CDR2: LNHNV and YYDKDF (reference sequence). The CDR3 loop is CATSRDEGGELFF. The DNA for the CDR3 is TGTGCCACCAGCAGAGATGAGGGCGGGGAGCTGTTTTTT.